This TCR beta chain was sequenced for a study of OX40 agonist ivuxolimab in advanced cancers. The CDR3 contains 15 residues. Per the germline V gene, CDR1 is SNHLY and CDR2 is FYNNEI. Trimming removed 3 bases at V and 8 bases at J, with 17 bases between. Profiled with immunoSEQ multiplex PCR; TCRdb holds only in-frame clones, not every one. Of roughly 91,000 clones in the sample, roughly 95% were seen once. The receptor comes from an adult with an advanced solid tumor such as melanoma, head and neck, liver or kidney cancer. This chain uses TRBV2 with TRBJ2-1, with D hard to call. The starting material was CD4+ or CD8+ T cells sorted from blood, obtained in a trial of the OX40 agonist ivuxolimab. The CDR3 DNA sequence: TGTGCCAGCAGTGAGGGCAGGTCGGAACCTCATGAGCAGTTCTTC. Its translation is CASSEGRSEPHEQFF.